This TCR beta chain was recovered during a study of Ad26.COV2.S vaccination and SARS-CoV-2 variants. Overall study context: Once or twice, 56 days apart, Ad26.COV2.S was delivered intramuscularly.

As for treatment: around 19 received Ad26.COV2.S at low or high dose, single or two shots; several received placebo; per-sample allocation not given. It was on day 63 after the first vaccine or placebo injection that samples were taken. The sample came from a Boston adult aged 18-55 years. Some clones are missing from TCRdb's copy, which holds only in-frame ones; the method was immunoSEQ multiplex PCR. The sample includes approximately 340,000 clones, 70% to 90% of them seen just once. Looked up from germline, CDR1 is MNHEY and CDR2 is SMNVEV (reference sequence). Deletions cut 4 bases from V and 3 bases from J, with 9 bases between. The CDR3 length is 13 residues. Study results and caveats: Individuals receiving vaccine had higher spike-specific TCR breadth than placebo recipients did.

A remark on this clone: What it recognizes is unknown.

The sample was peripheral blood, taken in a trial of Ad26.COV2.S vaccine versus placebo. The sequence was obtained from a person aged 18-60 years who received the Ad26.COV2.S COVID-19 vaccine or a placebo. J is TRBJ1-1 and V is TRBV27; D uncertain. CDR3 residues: CASSYGGYTEAFF. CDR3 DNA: TGTGCCAGCAGTTATGGAGGGTACACTGAAGCTTTCTTT.